This T cell receptor (beta chain) was sequenced for a study of cytomegalovirus exposure and HLA in healthy donors. Study results and caveats: Altogether, 164 TCR beta chains were recorded as cytomegalovirus-associated. A subsequent analysis found that TCR clusters from the first cohort also tended to co-occur in the 130 or so validation repertoires, with 90% to 95% of cluster scores above 0.

In the case of this clone: The antigen remains undetermined.

CDR1 and CDR2 from the germline V gene are MNHNS and SASEGT. This CDR3 has 14 residues. The trim removed 10 bases at V and 4 bases at J, leaving 5 bases unmatched. Method: immunoSEQ multiplex PCR; TCRdb's copy keeps in-frame clones and lacks some. The profile shows about 98,000 clones, roughly 90% of them singletons. Specimen: PBMCs. The V gene is TRBV6-1, the J gene TRBJ2-3; 13 nucleotides line up with TRBD2. The TCR sequence derives from a man aged 18-30 years in good health and CMV-seropositive. Here the CDR3 DNA reads TGTGCCACCTCGACTAGCGGGGGGTCAGATACGCAGTATTTT. This codes for CATSTSGGSDTQYF.